Following are 17 T cell receptor beta chains from one sample sequenced in a study of blood T cells in healthy people across ages. The second PCR ran roughly 7 to 12 cycles with a sample-barcoded 5' primer and J-beta primers. TCRdb recomputed calls from the 5' RACE reads with MiXCR, one row per CDR3 protein. This sample has around 1.7 million distinct CDR3 sequences, with 28% found just once. The specimen was blood. The receptors were sampled from a woman aged 25 to 45 in good health.

The rearrangement uses TRBV18 and TRBJ2-1; 11 bases line up with TRBD2. CDR3 length: 14 residues. V trimming: 3 bases; J trimming: 8 bases; junction bases outside the gene matches: 3. The germline CDR1 and CDR2 sequences are KGHSH and LQKENI. As DNA, the CDR3 is TGTGCCAGCTCACCCGGGACTAGCGGTTATGAGCAGTTCTTC. It yields the protein CASSPGTSGYEQFF.

This clonotype came up many times. This chain joins TRBV12-3 or TRBV12-4 and TRBJ2-3; the D gene is possibly TRBD2 (7 bases). This CDR3 has 15 residues. Trimming left V 3 bases short and J 4 bases short, with 14 bases between. The CDR3 loop reads CASSFERGGADTQYF. The CDR3 DNA reads as TGTGCCAGCAGTTTCGAAAGGGGGGGTGCAGATACGCAGTATTTT.

CDR3 in amino acids: CASSTDGTGANVLTF. In DNA, the CDR3 is TGCGCCAGCAGCACGGACGGGACTGGGGCCAACGTCCTGACTTTC. The chain carries TRBV5-1 and TRBJ2-6, with a weak D call TRBD2 (5 bases). Germline CDR1 is SGHRS and CDR2 is YFSETQ. The ends were cut back, 4 bases at V and 2 bases at J, with 10 bases in the middle. The CDR3 loop spans 15 amino acids.

This rearrangement joins TRBV21-1 to TRBJ2-4; TRBD1 is the table's D call, not checked against the DNA. TRBV21-1 has pseudogene status. The CDR3 length is 16 residues. For the CDR3, the DNA is TGTGCCAGCAGCAAAGGGGTGACAGGGATGAGAAACATTCAGTACTTC. It is translated as CASSKGVTGMRNIQYF.

This rearrangement joins TRBV29-1 to TRBJ2-1; TRBD2 aligns across 11 bases. The CDR3 is 15 residues long. In germline, CDR1 is SQVTM, CDR2 ANQGSEA. V was pared by 1 base and J by 5 bases, with 4 bases of the junction left unmatched. The CDR3 protein is CSVEGGLAENNEQFF. The CDR3 bases are TGCAGCGTTGAAGGGGGACTAGCGGAAAACAATGAGCAGTTCTTC.

V gene TRBV29-1 combines with J gene TRBJ1-1, with D possibly TRBD1 on 5 matching bases. The V end was cut by 7 bases, the J end by 2 bases, with 8 bases between. Looked up from germline, CDR1 is SQVTM and CDR2 is ANQGSEA. The CDR3 totals 11 residues. The CDR3, as DNA: TGCAGCGGACAGAGTAACACTGAAGCTTTCTTT. As protein: CSGQSNTEAFF.

This clonotype showed up just once. The V and J genes are TRBV5-1 and TRBJ1-1; TRBD1 matches 10 bases. The CDR3 spans 15 residues. The germline V gene has CDR1 SGHRS and CDR2 YFSETQ. The ends lost 2 bases at V and 1 base at J; junction bases unmatched: 2. The CDR3 region is CASSFGQGGNTEAFF. The CDR3 nucleotides are TGCGCCAGCAGCTTCGGACAGGGGGGGAACACTGAAGCTTTCTTT.

The CDR3 is CASKLAALVNTGELFF. In DNA form, the CDR3 reads TGTGCCAGCAAACTTGCGGCGCTCGTGAACACCGGGGAGCTGTTTTTT. The genes are TRBV27 and TRBJ2-2; D unclear. CDR1 and CDR2 from the germline V gene are MNHEY and SMNVEV (reference sequence). This CDR3 contains 16 residues. Trimming cost V 7 bases and J 1 base, with 16 bases left between them.

The CDR3, as DNA: TGTGCCAGCAGTTTAGAGGGTGGGTCCAGAGACGAGCAGTACTTC. Amino acid sequence: CASSLEGGSRDEQYF. The chain carries TRBV28 and TRBJ2-7, with a possible D match to TRBD2 (5 bases). The CDR3 length is 15 residues. V lost 2 bases and J lost 5, with 16 bases in between. Germline V gene data show CDR1 as MDHEN and CDR2 as SYDVKM.

Many counts were recorded for this clonotype. The CDR3 DNA follows: TGCGCCAGCAGCTTGGAGGACCTCACAGATACGCAGTATTTT. This codes for CASSLEDLTDTQYF. The rearrangement uses TRBV5-1 and TRBJ2-3; D is undetermined. The CDR3 contains 14 residues. V dropped 0 bases and J dropped 2 bases, with 7 bases sitting between them. Per germline, CDR1 SGHRS and CDR2 YFSETQ.

The chain employs TRBV20-1 and TRBJ1-4; no clear D gene. Trimming took 2 bases from V and 8 from J, leaving 15 bases between them. This CDR3 contains 14 residues. Germline CDR1 and CDR2: DFQATT and SNEGSKA (reference sequence). Here the CDR3 DNA reads TGCAGTGCTAGACCAACGACTAGCATAGAAAAACTGTTTTTT. Encoded protein: CSARPTTSIEKLFF.

The V gene is TRBV6-4, the J gene TRBJ1-1, with D uncertain. Germline CDR1 reads MRHNA; CDR2 reads SNTAGT. The germline V and J ends were trimmed by 6 bases and 10 bases, with 12 bases remaining between them. This CDR3 spans 11 amino acids. This CDR3 reads CASRNGQGAFF. The CDR3 DNA follows: TGTGCCAGCAGAAACGGCCAAGGAGCTTTCTTT.

This clonotype was picked up one time. In nucleotides, the CDR3 is TGCGCCAGCAGCCAAGAAAGTGGGGACACCATATATTTT. Protein: CASSQESGDTIYF. The chain links TRBV4-3 to TRBJ1-3; no firm D call. With 0 bases removed from V and 8 bases from J, the gap between germline ends came to 8 bases. The CDR3 sequence is 13 residues long. Germline lookup yields CDR1 LGHNA and CDR2 YSLEER.

V gene TRBV6-5 combines with J gene TRBJ2-1, with D uncertain. The CDR3 contains 11 residues. Deletions cut 6 bases from V and 10 bases from J, with 10 bases between. Germline V lookup: CDR1 MNHEY, CDR2 SVGAGI. The CDR3, as DNA: TGTGCCAGCAGCCACGGAGTGGAGCAGTTCTTC. Its translation: CASSHGVEQFF.

This clonotype was seen repeatedly, ten times or more. This chain connects TRBV29-1 to TRBJ2-7; D remains unclear. V was clipped by 1 base and J by 0 bases, with 13 bases between them. This CDR3 contains 15 residues. CDR1 is SQVTM, CDR2 ANQGSEA, per germline. The CDR3 nucleotides read TGCAGCGTTGAAGTTGGTCGTGAGCCCTCCTACGAGCAGTACTTC. Translated: CSVEVGREPSYEQYF.

This clonotype was seen repeatedly, ten times or more. The chain's CDR3 is CSAGDEGRGLAGGAFYNEQFF. In DNA form, the CDR3 reads TGCAGTGCTGGGGATGAGGGACGGGGACTAGCGGGAGGCGCCTTCTACAATGAGCAGTTCTTC. J is TRBJ2-1 and V is TRBV20-1, with 15 bases aligning to TRBD2. Trimming removed 5 bases from V and 3 bases from J; junction bases left unmatched: 20. Germline V gives CDR1 DFQATT, CDR2 SNEGSKA (reference sequence). The CDR3 runs to 21 residues.

Comment on this clonotype: Since the CDR3 does not end with the conserved phenylalanine or tryptophan, this likely comes from a read error. The V call is TRBV9, the J call TRBJ2-5; TRBD2 agrees at 8 bases. V shed 1 base and J 5 bases; nucleotides not matched to a gene: 4. There are 14 residues in the CDR3. Germline V gives CDR1 SGDLS, CDR2 YYNGEE. The CDR3 DNA reads as TGTGCCAGCAGCGTACAAGCGGGAGAGGAGACCCAGTACCTC. This gives the protein CASSVQAGEETQYL.